A selection of T cell receptor beta chains follows, all from one sample in a study of cytomegalovirus exposure and HLA in healthy donors. Sequencing used immunoSEQ multiplex PCR; TCRdb keeps in-frame clones, though not all of them. The sample comprises approximately 73,000 clones, roughly 80% of which are singletons, and about 22% rests with the top ten. The specimen was PBMCs. These receptors all stem from a woman aged 40 to 55 in good health and CMV-seropositive. Both conserved end residues are part of each CDR3. Each record gives: J gene, D gene, clone size, V gene, CDR3 protein, CDR3 DNA. A D gene is named only where the DNA matches it firmly. Clone size is not always given. Where it is, it says once, few, many or a class for expanded clones.

TRBJ2-5,TRBD1,many,TRBV28,CASSLGGQGAGETQYF,TGTGCCAGCAGTCTTGGGGGACAGGGGGCCGGAGAGACCCAGTACTTC
TRBJ2-5,TRBD1,-,TRBV5-1,CASSLGQGAIETQYF,TGCGCCAGCAGCTTGGGACAGGGGGCTATAGAGACCCAGTACTTC
TRBJ2-7,-,few,TRBV7-2,CASSSILGRSSYEQYF,TGTGCCAGCAGCTCGATACTAGGTCGGAGCTCCTACGAGCAGTACTTC
TRBJ1-6,-,-,TRBV5-6,CASSFTPGFLRNNSPLHF,TGTGCCAGCAGCTTTACTCCAGGTTTCCTTCGGAATAATTCACCCCTCCACTTT
TRBJ1-5,-,few,TRBV6-6,CASRVTGSGQPQHF,TGTGCCAGCAGAGTGACGGGTTCAGGGCAGCCCCAGCATTTT
TRBJ2-5,TRBD2,-,TRBV2,CASSKQGLAVKETQYF,TGTGCCAGCAGTAAACAGGGACTAGCGGTGAAAGAGACCCAGTACTTC
TRBJ2-7,TRBD2,-,TRBV29-1,CSVAGTSGVEQYF,TGCAGCGTTGCAGGGACTAGCGGGGTCGAGCAGTACTTC
TRBJ1-2,-,-,TRBV30,CAWSARPTAYGYTF,TGTGCCTGGAGTGCGAGGCCCACTGCATATGGCTACACCTTC
TRBJ2-3,-,-,TRBV6-1,CASSELSSNTQYF,TGTGCCAGCAGTGAACTATCATCGAATACGCAGTATTTT
TRBJ2-7,TRBD2,-,TRBV14,CASSRTSGFLEQYF,TGTGCCAGCAGTCGGACTAGCGGGTTTCTCGAGCAGTACTTC
TRBJ2-7,TRBD2,-,TRBV7-2,CASSFWREGGRKEQYF,TGTGCCAGCAGCTTCTGGCGGGAGGGAGGGAGGAAGGAGCAGTACTTC
TRBJ1-1,-,-,TRBV6-1,CASSDGGLNTEAFF,TGTGCCAGCAGTGACGGGGGGTTAAACACTGAAGCTTTCTTT
TRBJ1-5,-,once,TRBV9,CASSGVRDNQPQHF,TGTGCCAGCAGCGGGGTCAGGGATAATCAGCCCCAGCATTTT
TRBJ1-6,-,once,TRBV6-6,CASSYTDMSPLHF,TGTGCCAGCAGTTACACGGACATGTCACCCCTCCACTTT
TRBJ2-1,TRBD2,many,TRBV2,CASSEASGKFQQWEQFF,TGTGCCAGCAGTGAGGCTAGCGGGAAATTTCAACAATGGGAGCAGTTCTTC
TRBJ1-4,TRBD1,once,TRBV5-6,CASSGIGRDRRTEKLFF,TGTGCCAGCAGCGGGATAGGCCGGGACAGGAGGACCGAAAAACTGTTTTTT
TRBJ1-5,TRBD1,-,TRBV27,CASSATGTGAWGNQPQHF,TGTGCCAGCAGTGCCACGGGGACAGGGGCCTGGGGGAATCAGCCCCAGCATTTT
TRBJ2-7,TRBD2,-,TRBV5-4,CASSSGLTGTTLAYEQYF,TGTGCCAGCAGCTCTGGGCTTACCGGGACTACACTAGCGTACGAGCAGTACTTC
TRBJ1-4,-,-,TRBV2,CASSYSITNEKLFF,TGTGCCAGCAGTTATTCTATTACTAATGAAAAACTGTTTTTT
TRBJ1-5,-,once,TRBV21-1,CASSRGPTVPQHF,TGTGCCAGCAGCAGAGGCCCGACGGTCCCCCAGCATTTT
TRBJ2-7,TRBD2,once,TRBV28,CASQRAGGTYEQYF,TGTGCCAGCCAGAGAGCGGGAGGCACCTACGAGCAGTACTTC
TRBJ1-3,-,few,TRBV2,CASSEVTGRLGNTIYF,TGTGCCAGCAGTGAAGTGACAGGACGCCTTGGAAACACCATATATTTT
TRBJ2-7,-,-,TRBV7-9,CASSSTGYSYEQYF,TGTGCCAGCAGCTCGACAGGATACTCCTACGAGCAGTACTTC
TRBJ2-7,-,-,TRBV7-6,CASSLGSSFYEQYF,TGTGCCAGCAGCTTAGGTAGCTCATTCTACGAGCAGTACTTC
TRBJ2-5,-,-,TRBV5-4,CASSLDYRQETQYF,TGTGCCAGCAGCTTAGACTATAGGCAAGAGACCCAGTACTTC
TRBJ1-2,TRBD1,-,TRBV5-1,CASRARQGGYGYTF,TGCGCCAGCAGGGCACGACAGGGGGGCTATGGCTACACCTTC
TRBJ2-1,-,few,TRBV18,CASSPQGRNGEQFF,TGTGCCAGCTCACCTCAGGGTAGGAACGGTGAGCAGTTCTTC
TRBJ1-2,TRBD1,-,TRBV9,CASSVTVSPTGNYGYTF,TGTGCCAGCAGCGTAACCGTCTCCCCGACAGGGAACTATGGCTACACCTTC
TRBJ1-2,TRBD1,few,TRBV15,CATSLPDRGLIYGYTF,TGTGCCACCAGCCTCCCGGACAGGGGGTTAATCTATGGCTACACCTTC
TRBJ1-5,TRBD1,-,TRBV5-8,CASSSGTGANQPQHF,TGTGCCAGCAGCTCGGGGACAGGGGCCAATCAGCCCCAGCATTTT
TRBJ2-6,-,once,TRBV7-2,CASSHPGSGANVLTF,TGTGCCAGCAGCCACCCGGGCTCTGGGGCCAACGTCCTGACTTTC